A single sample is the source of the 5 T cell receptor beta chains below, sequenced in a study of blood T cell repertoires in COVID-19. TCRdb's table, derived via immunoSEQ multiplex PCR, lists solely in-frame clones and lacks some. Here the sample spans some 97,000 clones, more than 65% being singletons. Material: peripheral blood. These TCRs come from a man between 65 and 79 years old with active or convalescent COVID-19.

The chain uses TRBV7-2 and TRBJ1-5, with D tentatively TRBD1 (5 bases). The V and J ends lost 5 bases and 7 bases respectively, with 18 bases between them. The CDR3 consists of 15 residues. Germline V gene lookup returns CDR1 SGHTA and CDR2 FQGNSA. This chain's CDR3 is CASSPAGREDQPQHF. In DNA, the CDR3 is TGTGCCAGCAGCCCCGCGGGCAGGGAGGACCAGCCCCAGCATTTT. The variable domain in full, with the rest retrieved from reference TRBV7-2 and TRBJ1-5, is GAGVSQSPSNKVTEKGKDVELRCDPISGHTALYWYRQSLGQGLEFLIYFQGNSAPDKSGLPSDRFSAERTGGSVSTLTIQRTQQEDSAVYLCASSPAGREDQPQHFGDGTRLSIL.

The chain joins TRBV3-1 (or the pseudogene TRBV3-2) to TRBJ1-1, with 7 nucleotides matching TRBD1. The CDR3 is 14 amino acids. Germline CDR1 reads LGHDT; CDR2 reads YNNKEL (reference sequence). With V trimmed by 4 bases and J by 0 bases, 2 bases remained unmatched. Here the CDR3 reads CASSPGQMNTEAFF. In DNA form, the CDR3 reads TGTGCCAGCAGCCCGGGACAGATGAACACTGAAGCTTTCTTT.

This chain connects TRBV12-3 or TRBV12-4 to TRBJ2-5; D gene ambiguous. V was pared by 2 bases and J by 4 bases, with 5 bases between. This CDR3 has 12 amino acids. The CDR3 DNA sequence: TGTGCCAGCAGTTTACCGGGAGAGACCCAGTACTTC. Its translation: CASSLPGETQYF.

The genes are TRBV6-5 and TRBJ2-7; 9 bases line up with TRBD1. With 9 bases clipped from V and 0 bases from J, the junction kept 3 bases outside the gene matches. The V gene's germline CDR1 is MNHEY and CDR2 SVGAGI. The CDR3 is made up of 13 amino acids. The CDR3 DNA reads TGTGCCAGTGGACAGGGGAACTCCTACGAGCAGTACTTC. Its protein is CASGQGNSYEQYF.

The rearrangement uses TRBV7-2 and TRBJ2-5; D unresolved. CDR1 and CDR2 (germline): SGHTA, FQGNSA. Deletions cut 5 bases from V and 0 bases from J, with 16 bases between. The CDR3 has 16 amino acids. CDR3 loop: CASSPGLHPYQETQYF. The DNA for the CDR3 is TGTGCCAGCAGCCCCGGGTTGCACCCTTACCAAGAGACCCAGTACTTC.